A selection of T cell receptor beta chains follows, all from one sample in a study of control samples from healthy donors and cancer patients. Clones were read by immunoSEQ multiplex PCR, and TCRdb kept only the in-frame ones, dropping some. The sample includes about 120,000 clones, around 87% of them seen just once. Sequenced material: PBMCs. These receptors were collected from a woman between 45 and 65 years old with colorectal cancer. Both conserved end residues are part of each CDR3. Each record gives: clone size, J gene, D gene, V gene, CDR3 DNA, CDR3 protein. A D gene is named only where the DNA matches it firmly. Clone size is given for some rows only: seen once, a few or many times, or a class if the clone is expanded.

- TRBJ1-2 TRBD1 TRBV20-1 TGCAGTGCTAGTGACAGGGGGCTTGGCTACACCTTC CSASDRGLGYTF
- TRBJ2-1 - TRBV28 TGTGCCATCTCTGGACTGGAAACATACAATGAGCAGTTCTTC CAISGLETYNEQFF
- TRBJ1-5 TRBD1 TRBV18 TGTGCCAGCTCAGGGACAGGGGACAGCCAGCCCCAGCATTTT CASSGTGDSQPQHF
- TRBJ2-2 TRBD1 TRBV19 TGTGCCAGTAGTACGACGGGCCCAGGACAGGGGCCCGGGGAGCTGTTTTTT CASSTTGPGQGPGELFF
- TRBJ2-2 - TRBV6-5 TGTGCCAGCAGGGCGGGAACGAACACCGGGGAGCTGTTTTTT CASRAGTNTGELFF
- TRBJ2-3 - TRBV11-3 TGTGCCAGCAGCCCCGGACCGAGCACAGATACGCAGTATTTT CASSPGPSTDTQYF
- TRBJ1-1 - TRBV15 TGTGCCACCAGCAGAGAATACAGCCACACTGAAGCTTTCTTT CATSREYSHTEAFF
- TRBJ2-7 TRBD1 TRBV6-1 TGTGCCAGCAGTGACAGACAGGGGGGCTACGAGCAGTACTTC CASSDRQGGYEQYF
- TRBJ1-2 - TRBV5-1 TGCGCCAGCAGCCTAACGCGCGGGGGCGCGGAGGGCTACACCTTC CASSLTRGGAEGYTF
once TRBJ2-7 TRBD1 TRBV6-6 TGTGCCAGCAGTTCCCTACATGACAGGGGTCGGAGGTACTTC CASSSLHDRGRRYF
few TRBJ2-3 TRBD1 TRBV9 TGTGCCAGCAGCGTAGAATGGGACAGATCGCAGTATTTT CASSVEWDRSQYF
- TRBJ1-5 - TRBV6-5 TGTGCCAGCAGGAGGGACGATTTCCAGCCCCAGCATTTT CASRRDDFQPQHF
- TRBJ1-4 - TRBV29-1 TGCAGCGGCTTATTGGGTGAAAAACTGTTTTTT CSGLLGEKLFF
- TRBJ1-1 - TRBV30 TGTGCCTGGGTTGTCTGGAACACTGAAGCTTTCTTT CAWVVWNTEAFF
- TRBJ2-1 - TRBV4-1 TGCGCCAGCAGCCAAGGGGATCACTATCCCGTCTCCTACAATGAGCAGTTCTTC CASSQGDHYPVSYNEQFF
- TRBJ1-2 - TRBV19 TGTGCCAGTGGCTCCCCCGGAGGCTATGGCTACACCTTC CASGSPGGYGYTF
- TRBJ2-2 TRBD2 TRBV27 TGTGCCAGCAGTTTAGCGGGAGCGGTGGCCGGGGAGCTGTTTTTT CASSLAGAVAGELFF
once TRBJ2-3 - TRBV12-5 TGTGCTAGTGGTTTGGCCCTGTGTCTGGGGCACCGGGATACGCAGTATTTT CASGLALCLGHRDTQYF
- TRBJ1-3 - TRBV7-9 TGTGCCAGCAGCTTAGCTGGTCCGGTGAACACCATATATTTT CASSLAGPVNTIYF
- TRBJ2-3 TRBD2 TRBV9 TGTGCCAGCAGCGTAGACGCGGGGGGAGTAGATACGCAGTATTTT CASSVDAGGVDTQYF
- TRBJ1-2 - TRBV7-2 TGTGCCAGCAGCTTAGCGGGTAGCGGTGGCTACACCTTC CASSLAGSGGYTF
- TRBJ1-1 - TRBV2 TGTGCCAGCAGTGAATACCGGGGAAAGGTTGAAGCTTTCTTT CASSEYRGKVEAFF
- TRBJ1-2 - TRBV5-1 TGCGCCAGCAGCATAGCGGACACCTCGGGTGGCTACACCTTC CASSIADTSGGYTF
- TRBJ2-5 TRBD1 TRBV5-4 TGTGCCAGCAGCCTAGAAGGGACAGGGCAAACCCAGTACTTC CASSLEGTGQTQYF
once TRBJ1-1 TRBD1 TRBV18 TGTGCCAGCTCATCCGACAGGGGCCTTGAAGCTTTCTTT CASSSDRGLEAFF
- TRBJ2-3 - TRBV7-6 TGTGCCAGCAGCGAGCTAACCGGGACCAGGGACCGTAGCACAGATACGCAGTATTTT CASSELTGTRDRSTDTQYF
- TRBJ1-2 - TRBV7-8 TGTGCCAGCAGCCCCGACAGTACATATAACTATGGCTACACCTTC CASSPDSTYNYGYTF
- TRBJ2-2 - TRBV6-6 TGTGCCAGCAGCCTTAGCGGGAACACCGGGGAGCTGTTTTTT CASSLSGNTGELFF
- TRBJ2-7 - TRBV18 TGTGCCAGCTCACCACGCGGGGCAGAAAGTGGCCCGAGGACCTACGAGCAGTACTTC CASSPRGAESGPRTYEQYF
- TRBJ2-5 TRBD2 TRBV5-6 TGTGCCAGCAGCGAGCGGGGGGTGGAGACCCAGTACTTC CASSERGVETQYF
- TRBJ1-4 TRBD1 TRBV5-1 TGCGCCAGCAGCGTTATGGGGACAGAGACCGAAAAACTGTTTTTT CASSVMGTETEKLFF
- TRBJ2-1 - TRBV6-6 TGTGCCAGCAGTTACCTCGGGCCAGGTCCAGGGAATGAGCAGTTCTTC CASSYLGPGPGNEQFF
- TRBJ2-4 - TRBV19 TGTGCCAGTAGTATGACAGGGAGGAACATTCAGTACTTC CASSMTGRNIQYF
- TRBJ1-4 - TRBV6-5 TGTGCCAGCAGTTACTCAGGGGCAACTAATGAAAAACTGTTTTTT CASSYSGATNEKLFF
few TRBJ1-6 TRBD1 TRBV5-6 TGTGCCAGCAGCTTGGAGACAGGGAGTGCCTATAATTCACCCCTCCACTTT CASSLETGSAYNSPLHF
once TRBJ2-1 - TRBV30 TGTGCCTGGAGTGCCTTGGGGGGATCTGAGCAGTTCTTC CAWSALGGSEQFF